Below, one T cell receptor beta chain is given with its context. At one of its ends the junction is not consistent with the germline gene, which may arise from a read error. This record comes from a study of blood T cells in healthy people across ages. CDR3 length: 16 residues. The germline V gene encodes CDR1 SSHAT and CDR2 FNYEAQ (reference sequence). Primed by a sample-barcoded 5' primer and a J-beta primer mix, a second PCR proceeded for about 7 to 11 cycles. TCRdb analysed the 5' RACE reads with MiXCR anew, one entry per CDR3 protein. The sample includes roughly 1,000,000 distinct CDR3 sequences, approximately 25% of them seen just once. This sample was shared with a second study, whose subject was T cells of mothers and their children.

This chain joins TRBV7-7 and TRBJ2-2, with D hard to call. This TCR was sampled from a girl aged 2 to 10 in good health. The sample consisted of blood. CDR3 residues: CASSYNLDRSTGELFF. The CDR3 region has the DNA TGTGCTAGCAGCTATAACCTGGATCGAAGCACCGGGGAGCTGTTTTTT. Looking up the rest from reference TRBV7-7 and TRBJ2-2 gives the full variable domain: GAGVSQSPRYKVTKRGQDVTLRCDPISSHATLYWYQQALGQGPEFLTYFNYEAQPDKSGLPSDRFSAERPEGSISTLTIQRTEQRDSAMYRCASSYNLDRSTGELFFGEGSRLTVL.